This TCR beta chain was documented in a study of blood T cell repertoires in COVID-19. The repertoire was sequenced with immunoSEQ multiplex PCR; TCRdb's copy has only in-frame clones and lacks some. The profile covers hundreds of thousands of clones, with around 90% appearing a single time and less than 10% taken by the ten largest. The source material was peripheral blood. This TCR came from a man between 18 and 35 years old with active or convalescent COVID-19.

CDR3 sequence: CASSYLTGVRYGYTF. The CDR3 coding sequence is TGTGCCAGCAGTTACCTCACAGGGGTGCGCTATGGCTACACCTTC. This chain uses TRBV6-2 or TRBV6-3 with TRBJ1-2, with 7 positions matching TRBD1. J gave up 4 bases and V 2 bases, and 7 bases lay outside the gene matches. The germline V gene encodes CDR1 MNHEY and CDR2 SVGEGT. The CDR3 totals 15 residues.